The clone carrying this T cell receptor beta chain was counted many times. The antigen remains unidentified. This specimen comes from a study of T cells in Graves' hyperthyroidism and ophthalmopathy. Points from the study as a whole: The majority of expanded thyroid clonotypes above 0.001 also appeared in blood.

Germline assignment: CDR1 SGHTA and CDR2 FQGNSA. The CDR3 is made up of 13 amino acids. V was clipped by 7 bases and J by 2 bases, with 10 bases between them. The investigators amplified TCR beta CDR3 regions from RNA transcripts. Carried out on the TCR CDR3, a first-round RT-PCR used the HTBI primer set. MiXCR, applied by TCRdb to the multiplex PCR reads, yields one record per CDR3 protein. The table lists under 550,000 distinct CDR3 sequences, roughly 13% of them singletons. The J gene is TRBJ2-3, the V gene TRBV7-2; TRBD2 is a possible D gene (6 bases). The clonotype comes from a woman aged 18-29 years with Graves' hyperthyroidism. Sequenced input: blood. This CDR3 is CASTREPTDTQYF. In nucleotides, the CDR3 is TGTGCCAGCACACGGGAGCCCACAGATACGCAGTATTTT. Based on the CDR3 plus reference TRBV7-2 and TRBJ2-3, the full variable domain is GAGVSQSPSNKVTEKGKDVELRCDPISGHTALYWYRQSLGQGLEFLIYFQGNSAPDKSGLPSDRFSAERTGGSVSTLTIQRTQQEDSAVYLCASTREPTDTQYFGPGTRLTVL.